This TCR beta chain is drawn from a study of T cell responses to AZD1222 COVID-19 vaccine. General study findings and limits: Reports say nearly half of spike-specific TCRs go after unmutated variant regions. Clonal diversity was possibly underestimated, and white British individuals and females predominated among donors. Baseline antibody screening turned up just six seropositive AZD1222 recipients. Vaccine-associated CD4 TCRs ranged over spike, dominating at 160-218 and 743-854.

This CDR3 has 13 amino acids. The ends were cut back, 4 bases at V and 5 bases at J, with 11 bases in the middle. Germline CDR1 is PRHDT and CDR2 is FYEKMQ (reference sequence). The repertoire was sequenced with immunoSEQ multiplex PCR; TCRdb's copy has only in-frame clones and lacks some. The sample contains 200,000 or so clones, around 93% of which appear only once. Of note for this clone: Its antigen is not known.

The V call is TRBV13, the J call TRBJ1-1; D remains ambiguous. The sample here was peripheral blood, taken 28 days after the second AZD1222 dose. The TCR comes from an adult who received the AZD1222 COVID-19 vaccine. The CDR3 loop is CASSSYESTEAFF. The CDR3 nucleotides read TGTGCCAGCAGCTCCTACGAGAGTACTGAAGCTTTCTTT.